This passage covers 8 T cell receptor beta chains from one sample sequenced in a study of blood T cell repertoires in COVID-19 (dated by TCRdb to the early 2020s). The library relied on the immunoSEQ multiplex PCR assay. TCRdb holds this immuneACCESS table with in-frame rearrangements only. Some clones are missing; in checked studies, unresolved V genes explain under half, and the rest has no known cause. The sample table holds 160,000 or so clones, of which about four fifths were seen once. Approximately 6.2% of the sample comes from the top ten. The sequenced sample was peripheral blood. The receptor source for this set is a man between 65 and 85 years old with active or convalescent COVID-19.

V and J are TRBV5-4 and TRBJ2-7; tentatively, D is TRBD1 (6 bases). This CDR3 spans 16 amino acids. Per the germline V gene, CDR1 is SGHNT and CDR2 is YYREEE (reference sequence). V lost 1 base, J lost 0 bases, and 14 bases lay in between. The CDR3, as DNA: TGTGCCAGCAGCTTGCCCACAGGACAGAGCTCCTACGAGCAGTACTTC. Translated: CASSLPTGQSSYEQYF.

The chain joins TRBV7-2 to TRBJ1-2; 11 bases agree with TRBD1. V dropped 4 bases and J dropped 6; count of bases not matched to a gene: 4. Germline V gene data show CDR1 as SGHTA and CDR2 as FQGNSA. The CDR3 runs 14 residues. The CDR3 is CASSSGQGADGYTF. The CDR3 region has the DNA TGTGCCAGCAGCTCAGGACAGGGGGCCGATGGCTACACCTTC.

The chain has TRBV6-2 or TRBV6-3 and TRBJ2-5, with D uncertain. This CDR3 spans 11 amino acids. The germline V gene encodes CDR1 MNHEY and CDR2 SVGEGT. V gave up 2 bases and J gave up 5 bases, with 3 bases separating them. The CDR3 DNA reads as TGTGCCAGCAGTTACGGCGAGACCCAGTACTTC. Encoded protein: CASSYGETQYF.

CDR3 amino acids: CASSPRQGGTEAFF. The CDR3 nucleotides read TGTGCCAGTAGTCCTAGACAGGGTGGCACTGAAGCTTTCTTT. The chain links TRBV19 to TRBJ1-1, with TRBD1 matching 7 bases. After removal of 5 bases from V and 4 bases from J, the junction contained 7 bases not matched to a gene. Germline values: CDR1 LNHDA, CDR2 SQIVND (reference sequence). The length of the CDR3 is 14 residues. The complete variable domain, with remaining parts taken from reference TRBV19 and TRBJ1-1, reads DGGITQSPKYLFRKEGQNVTLSCEQNLNHDAMYWYRQDPGQGLRLIYYSQIVNDFQKGDIAEGYSVSREKKESFPLTVTSAQKNPTAFYLCASSPRQGGTEAFFGQGTRLTVV.

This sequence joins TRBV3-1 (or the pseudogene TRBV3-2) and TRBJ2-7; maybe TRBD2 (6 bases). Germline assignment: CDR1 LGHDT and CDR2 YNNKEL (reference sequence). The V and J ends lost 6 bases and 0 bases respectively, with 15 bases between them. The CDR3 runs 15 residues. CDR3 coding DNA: TGTGCCAGCAGTCCCGGGACTTGGAGCTCCTACGAGCAGTACTTC. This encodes CASSPGTWSSYEQYF.

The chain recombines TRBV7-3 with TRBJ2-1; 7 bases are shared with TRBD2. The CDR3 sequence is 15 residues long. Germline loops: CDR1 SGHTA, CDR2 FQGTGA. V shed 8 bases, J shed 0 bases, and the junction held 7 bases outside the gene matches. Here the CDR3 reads CASGVGGSSYNEQFF. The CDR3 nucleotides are TGTGCCAGCGGGGTGGGCGGGAGCTCCTACAATGAGCAGTTCTTC.

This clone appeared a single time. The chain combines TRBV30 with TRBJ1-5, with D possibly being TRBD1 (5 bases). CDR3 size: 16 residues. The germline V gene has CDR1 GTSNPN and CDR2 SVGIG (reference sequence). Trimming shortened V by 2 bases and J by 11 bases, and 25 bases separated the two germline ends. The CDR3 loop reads CAWSQGSGGLGWSQHF. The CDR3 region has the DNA TGTGCCTGGAGTCAGGGCAGTGGTGGCCTCGGTTGGTCCCAGCATTTT.

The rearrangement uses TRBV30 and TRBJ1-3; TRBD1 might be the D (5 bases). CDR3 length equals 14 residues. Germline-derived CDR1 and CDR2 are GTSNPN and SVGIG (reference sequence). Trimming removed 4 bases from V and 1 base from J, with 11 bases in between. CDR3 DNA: TGTGCCTGGAATATCGGGGGTTCTGGAAACACCATATATTTT. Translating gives CAWNIGGSGNTIYF.